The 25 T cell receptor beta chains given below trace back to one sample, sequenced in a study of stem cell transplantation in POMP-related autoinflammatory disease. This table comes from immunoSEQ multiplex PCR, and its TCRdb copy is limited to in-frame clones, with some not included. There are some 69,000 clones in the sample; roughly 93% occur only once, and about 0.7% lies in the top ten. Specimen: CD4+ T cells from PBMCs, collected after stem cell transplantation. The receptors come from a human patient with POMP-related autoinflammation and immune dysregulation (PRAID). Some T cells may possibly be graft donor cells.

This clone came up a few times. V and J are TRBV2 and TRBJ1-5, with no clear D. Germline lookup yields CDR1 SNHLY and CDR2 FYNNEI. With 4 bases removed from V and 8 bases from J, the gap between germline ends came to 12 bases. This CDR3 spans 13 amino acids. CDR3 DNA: TGTGCCAGCAGTGTGGGGTTGGCAAAGCCCCAGCATTTT. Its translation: CASSVGLAKPQHF.

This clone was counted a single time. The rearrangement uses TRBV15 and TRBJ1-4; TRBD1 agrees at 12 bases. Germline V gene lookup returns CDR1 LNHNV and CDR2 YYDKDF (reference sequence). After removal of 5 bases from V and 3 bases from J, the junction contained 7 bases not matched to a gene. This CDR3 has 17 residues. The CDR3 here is CATSETGTGGPNEKLFF. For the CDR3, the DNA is TGTGCCACCAGCGAAACCGGGACAGGGGGCCCTAATGAAAAACTGTTTTTT. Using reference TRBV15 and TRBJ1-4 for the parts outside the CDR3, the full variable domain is DAMVIQNPRYQVTQFGKPVTLSCSQTLNHNVMYWYQQKSSQAPKLLFHYYDKDFNNEADTPDNFQSRRPNTSFCFLDIRSPGLGDTAMYLCATSETGTGGPNEKLFFGSGTQLSVL.

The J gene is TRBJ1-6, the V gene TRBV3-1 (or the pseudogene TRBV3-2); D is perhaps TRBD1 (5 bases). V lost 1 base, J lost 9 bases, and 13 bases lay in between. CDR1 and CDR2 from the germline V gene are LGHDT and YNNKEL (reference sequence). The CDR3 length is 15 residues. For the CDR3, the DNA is TGTGCCAGCAGCCAAGTGGGGGACTACTCTTCACCCCTCCACTTT. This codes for CASSQVGDYSSPLHF.

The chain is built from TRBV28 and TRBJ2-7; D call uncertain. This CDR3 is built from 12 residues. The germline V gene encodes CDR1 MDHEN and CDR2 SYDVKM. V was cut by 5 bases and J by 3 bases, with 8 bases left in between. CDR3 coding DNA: TGTGCCAGCAGTCAGAAGGGCTACGAGCAGTACTTC. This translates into CASSQKGYEQYF.

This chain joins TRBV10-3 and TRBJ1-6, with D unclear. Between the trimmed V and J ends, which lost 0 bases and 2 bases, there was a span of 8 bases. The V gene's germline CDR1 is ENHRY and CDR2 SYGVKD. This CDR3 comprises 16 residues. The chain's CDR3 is CAISESYAAYNSPLHF. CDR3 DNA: TGTGCCATCAGTGAGTCGTATGCAGCCTATAATTCACCCCTCCACTTT.

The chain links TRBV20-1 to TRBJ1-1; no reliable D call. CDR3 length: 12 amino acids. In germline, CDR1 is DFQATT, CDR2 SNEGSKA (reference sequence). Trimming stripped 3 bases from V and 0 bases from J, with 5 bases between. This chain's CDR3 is CSASRVNTEAFF. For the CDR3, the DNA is TGCAGTGCTAGTAGGGTGAACACTGAAGCTTTCTTT.

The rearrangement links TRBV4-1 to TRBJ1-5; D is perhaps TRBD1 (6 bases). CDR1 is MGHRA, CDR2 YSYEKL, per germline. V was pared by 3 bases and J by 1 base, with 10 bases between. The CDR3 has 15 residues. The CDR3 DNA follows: TGCGCCAGCAGCCAGACAGGAGCCAGCAATCAGCCCCAGCATTTT. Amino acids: CASSQTGASNQPQHF.

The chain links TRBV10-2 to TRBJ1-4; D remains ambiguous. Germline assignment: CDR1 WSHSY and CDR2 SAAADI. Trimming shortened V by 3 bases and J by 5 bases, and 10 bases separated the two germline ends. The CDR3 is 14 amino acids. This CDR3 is CASSDGGINEKLFF. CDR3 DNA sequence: TGCGCCAGCAGTGATGGAGGGATCAATGAAAAACTGTTTTTT.

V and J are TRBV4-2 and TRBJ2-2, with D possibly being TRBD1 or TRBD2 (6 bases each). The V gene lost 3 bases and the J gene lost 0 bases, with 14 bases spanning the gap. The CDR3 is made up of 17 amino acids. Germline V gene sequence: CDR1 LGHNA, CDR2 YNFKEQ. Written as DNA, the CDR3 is TGTGCCAGCAGCCACGGGGGCGAGACTCCGAACACCGGGGAGCTGTTTTTT. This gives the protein CASSHGGETPNTGELFF.

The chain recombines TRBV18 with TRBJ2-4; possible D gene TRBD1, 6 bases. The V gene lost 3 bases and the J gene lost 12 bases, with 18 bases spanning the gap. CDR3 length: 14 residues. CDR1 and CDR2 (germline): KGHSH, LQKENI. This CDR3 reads CASSPSQGQGGQYF. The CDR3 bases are TGTGCCAGCTCACCGTCTCAGGGCCAAGGGGGTCAGTACTTC. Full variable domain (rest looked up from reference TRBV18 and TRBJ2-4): NAGVMQNPRHLVRRRGQEARLRCSPMKGHSHVYWYRQLPEEGLKFMVYLQKENIIDESGMPKERFSAEFPKEGPSILRIQQVVRGDSAAYFCASSPSQGQGGQYFGAGTRLSVL.

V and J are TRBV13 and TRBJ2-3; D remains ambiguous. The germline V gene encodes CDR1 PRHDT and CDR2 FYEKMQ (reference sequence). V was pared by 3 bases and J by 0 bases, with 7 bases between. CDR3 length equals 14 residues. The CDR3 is CASSFSNSTDTQYF. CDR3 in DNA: TGTGCCAGCAGCTTCAGTAACAGCACAGATACGCAGTATTTT. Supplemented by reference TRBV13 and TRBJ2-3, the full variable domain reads AAGVIQSPRHLIKEKRETATLKCYPIPRHDTVYWYQQGPGQDPQFLISFYEKMQSDKGSIPDRFSAQQFSDYHSELNMSSLELGDSALYFCASSFSNSTDTQYFGPGTRLTVL.

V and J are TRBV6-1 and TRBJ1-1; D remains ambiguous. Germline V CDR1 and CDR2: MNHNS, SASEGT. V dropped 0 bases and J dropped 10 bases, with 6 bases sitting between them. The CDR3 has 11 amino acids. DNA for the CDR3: TGTGCCAGCAGTGAAGCGGTGGGAGCTTTCTTT. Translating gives CASSEAVGAFF.

Here the CDR3 reads CASSSRERGYNSPLHF. CDR3 coding DNA: TGTGCCAGCAGTTCGCGGGAGAGGGGTTATAATTCACCCCTCCACTTT. The chain has TRBV6-5 and TRBJ1-6; a possible D gene is TRBD1 (5 bases). The CDR3 extends over 16 amino acids. Per germline, CDR1 MNHEY and CDR2 SVGAGI. Between the trimmed V and J ends, which lost 4 bases and 4 bases, there was a span of 14 bases.

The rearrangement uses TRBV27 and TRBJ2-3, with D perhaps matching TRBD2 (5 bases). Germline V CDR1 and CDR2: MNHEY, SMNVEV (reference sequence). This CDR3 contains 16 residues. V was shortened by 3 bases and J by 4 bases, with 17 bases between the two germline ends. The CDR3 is CASSFLYAGGPDTQYF. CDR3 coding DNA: TGTGCCAGCAGTTTTCTCTACGCGGGTGGTCCAGATACGCAGTATTTT.

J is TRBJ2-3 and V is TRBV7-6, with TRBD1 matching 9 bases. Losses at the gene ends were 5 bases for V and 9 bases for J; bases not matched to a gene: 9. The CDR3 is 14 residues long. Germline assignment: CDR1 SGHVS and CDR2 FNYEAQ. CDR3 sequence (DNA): TGTGCCAGCAGCCGAGGGCGACAGGGGGGCACGCAGTATTTT. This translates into CASSRGRQGGTQYF.

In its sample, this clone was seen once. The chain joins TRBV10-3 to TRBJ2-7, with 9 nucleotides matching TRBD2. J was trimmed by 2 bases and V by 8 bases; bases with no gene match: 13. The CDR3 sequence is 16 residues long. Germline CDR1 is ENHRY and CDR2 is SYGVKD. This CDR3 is CAISGGRAYDTYEQYF. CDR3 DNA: TGTGCCATCTCGGGCGGGAGGGCCTATGATACCTACGAGCAGTACTTC.

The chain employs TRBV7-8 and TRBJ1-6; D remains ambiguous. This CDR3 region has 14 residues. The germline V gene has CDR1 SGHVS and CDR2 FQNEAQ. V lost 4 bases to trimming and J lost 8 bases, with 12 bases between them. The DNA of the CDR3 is TGTGCCAGCAGCTCCCTTCGGACCGATTCACCCCTCCACTTT. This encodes CASSSLRTDSPLHF.

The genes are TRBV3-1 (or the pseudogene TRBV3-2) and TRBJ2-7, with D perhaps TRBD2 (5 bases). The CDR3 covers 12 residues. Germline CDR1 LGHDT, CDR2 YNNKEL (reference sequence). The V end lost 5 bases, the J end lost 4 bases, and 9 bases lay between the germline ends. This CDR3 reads CASSKTRYEQYF. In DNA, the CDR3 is TGTGCCAGCAGCAAAACTAGATACGAGCAGTACTTC.

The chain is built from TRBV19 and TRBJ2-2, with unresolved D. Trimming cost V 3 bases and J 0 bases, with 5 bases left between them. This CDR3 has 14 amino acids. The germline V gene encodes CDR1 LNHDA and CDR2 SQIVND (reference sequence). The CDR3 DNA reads TGTGCCAGTAGTATCTATTCGAACACCGGGGAGCTGTTTTTT. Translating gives CASSIYSNTGELFF.

The CDR3 DNA reads TGTGCCAGCTCACCCGCCCGGCAGGGGGCTGTCGGGGAGCTGTTTTTT. It yields the protein CASSPARQGAVGELFF. This chain uses TRBV18 with TRBJ2-2; 8 nucleotides align to TRBD1. CDR3 length: 16 residues. CDR1 is KGHSH, CDR2 LQKENI, per germline. Trimming at V came to 3 bases and at J to 7 bases, leaving 10 bases not matched to a gene.

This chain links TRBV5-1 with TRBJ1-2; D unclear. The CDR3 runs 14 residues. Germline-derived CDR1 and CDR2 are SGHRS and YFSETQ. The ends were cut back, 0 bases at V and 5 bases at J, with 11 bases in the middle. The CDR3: CASSLVAPQYGYTF. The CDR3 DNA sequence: TGCGCCAGCAGCTTGGTGGCTCCACAATATGGCTACACCTTC. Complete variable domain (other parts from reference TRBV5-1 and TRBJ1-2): KAGVTQTPRYLIKTRGQQVTLSCSPISGHRSVSWYQQTPGQGLQFLFEYFSETQRNKGNFPGRFSGRQFSNSRSEMNVSTLELGDSALYLCASSLVAPQYGYTFGSGTRLTVV.

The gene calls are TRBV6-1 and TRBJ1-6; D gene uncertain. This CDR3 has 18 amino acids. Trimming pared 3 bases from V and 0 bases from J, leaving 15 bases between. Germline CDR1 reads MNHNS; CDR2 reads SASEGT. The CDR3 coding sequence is TGTGCCAGCAGTGATGGGTCCGACGGGAGCTCCTATAATTCACCCCTCCACTTT. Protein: CASSDGSDGSSYNSPLHF.

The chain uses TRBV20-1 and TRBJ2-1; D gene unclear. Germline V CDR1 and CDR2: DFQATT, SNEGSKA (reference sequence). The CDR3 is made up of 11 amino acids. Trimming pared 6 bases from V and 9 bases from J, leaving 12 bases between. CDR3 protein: CSAKLATEQFF. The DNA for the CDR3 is TGCAGTGCCAAGCTTGCGACTGAGCAGTTCTTC.

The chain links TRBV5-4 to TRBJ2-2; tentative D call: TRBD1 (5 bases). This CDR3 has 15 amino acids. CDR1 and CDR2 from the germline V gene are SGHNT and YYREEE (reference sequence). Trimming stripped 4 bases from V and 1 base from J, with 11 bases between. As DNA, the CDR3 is TGTGCCAGCAGCAAGGGGAATCGGAACACCGGGGAGCTGTTTTTT. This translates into CASSKGNRNTGELFF.

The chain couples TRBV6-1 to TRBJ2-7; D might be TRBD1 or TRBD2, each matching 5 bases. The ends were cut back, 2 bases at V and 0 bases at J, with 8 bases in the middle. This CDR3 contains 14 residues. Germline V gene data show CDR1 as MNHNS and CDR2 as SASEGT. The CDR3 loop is CASSEWGYSYEQYV. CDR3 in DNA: TGTGCCAGCAGTGAATGGGGGTACTCCTACGAGCAGTACGTC.